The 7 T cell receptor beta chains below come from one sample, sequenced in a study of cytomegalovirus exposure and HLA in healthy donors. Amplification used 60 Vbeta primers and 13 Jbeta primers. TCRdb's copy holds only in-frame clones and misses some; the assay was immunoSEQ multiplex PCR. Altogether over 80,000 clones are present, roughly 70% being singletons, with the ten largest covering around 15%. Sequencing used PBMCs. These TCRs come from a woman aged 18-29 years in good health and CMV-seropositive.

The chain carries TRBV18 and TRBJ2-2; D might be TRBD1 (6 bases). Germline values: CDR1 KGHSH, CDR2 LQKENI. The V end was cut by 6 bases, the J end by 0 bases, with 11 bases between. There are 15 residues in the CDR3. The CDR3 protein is CASSKGDTNTGELFF. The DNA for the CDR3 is TGTGCCAGCTCTAAGGGGGACACGAACACCGGGGAGCTGTTTTTT.

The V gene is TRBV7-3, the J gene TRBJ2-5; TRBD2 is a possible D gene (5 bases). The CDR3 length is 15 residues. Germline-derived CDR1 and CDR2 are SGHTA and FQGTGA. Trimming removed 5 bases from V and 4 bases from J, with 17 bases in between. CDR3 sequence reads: CASSPTGVKGETQYF. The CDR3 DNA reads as TGTGCCAGCAGCCCCACCGGGGTTAAGGGAGAGACCCAGTACTTC.

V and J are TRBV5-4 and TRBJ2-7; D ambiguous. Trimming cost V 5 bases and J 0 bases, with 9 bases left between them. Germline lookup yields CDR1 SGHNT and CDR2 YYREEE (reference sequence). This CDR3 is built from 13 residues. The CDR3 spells CASRPTNSYEQYF. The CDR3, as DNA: TGTGCCAGCAGACCCACTAACTCCTACGAGCAGTACTTC.

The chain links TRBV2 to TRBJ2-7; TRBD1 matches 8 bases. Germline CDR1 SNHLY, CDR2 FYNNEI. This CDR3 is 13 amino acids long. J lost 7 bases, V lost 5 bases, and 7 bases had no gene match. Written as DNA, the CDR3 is TGTGCCAGCAGTTCCTGGACAGGGAAAGAGCAGTACTTC. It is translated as CASSSWTGKEQYF.

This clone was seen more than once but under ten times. Written as DNA, the CDR3 is TGTGCCAGCAGCCAGACAGGGTATGGCTACACCTTC. This translates into CASSQTGYGYTF. This chain uses TRBV6-1 with TRBJ1-2, with 7 nucleotides matching TRBD1. CDR3 length: 12 amino acids. V was clipped by 6 bases and J by 5 bases; unmatched bases: 3. Germline V gene data show CDR1 as MNHNS and CDR2 as SASEGT.

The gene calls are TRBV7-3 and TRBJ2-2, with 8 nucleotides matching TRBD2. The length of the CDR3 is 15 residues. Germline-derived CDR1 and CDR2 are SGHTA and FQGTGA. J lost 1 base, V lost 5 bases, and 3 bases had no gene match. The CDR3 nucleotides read TGTGCCAGCAGCGTCAGCGGGGGGAACACCGGGGAGCTGTTTTTT. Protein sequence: CASSVSGGNTGELFF.

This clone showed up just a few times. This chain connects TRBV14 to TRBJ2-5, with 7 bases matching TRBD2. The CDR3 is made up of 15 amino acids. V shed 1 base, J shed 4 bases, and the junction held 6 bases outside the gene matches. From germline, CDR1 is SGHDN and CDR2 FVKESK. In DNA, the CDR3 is TGTGCCAGCAGCCAAGCCGTAGCGGGCGGAGAGACCCAGTACTTC. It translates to CASSQAVAGGETQYF.